These 19 T cell receptor beta chains share one sample of origin, sequenced in a study of T cells in Graves' hyperthyroidism and ophthalmopathy. The investigators amplified TCR beta CDR3 regions from RNA transcripts. First-round RT-PCR of the TCR CDR3 relied on the HTBI primer set. From the multiplex PCR reads, TCRdb called clonotypes with MiXCR, one entry per CDR3 protein. This table has some 350,000 distinct CDR3 sequences, 15% to 20% appearing once. Specimen: blood. These receptors originate from a woman between 18 and 29 years old with Graves' hyperthyroidism.

This clonotype appeared many times. The CDR3 region has the DNA TGTGCCAGCAGCTTAGTGGTCCGCGAGACGGGGGAGAATCAGCCCCAGCATTTT. Protein product: CASSLVVRETGENQPQHF. The rearrangement links TRBV7-8 to TRBJ1-5; a weak D match, TRBD1 (5 bases). Germline V lookup: CDR1 SGHVS, CDR2 FQNEAQ. The CDR3 is 18 residues long. The germline V and J ends were trimmed by 1 base and 4 bases, with 20 bases remaining between them. Full variable domain (outside the CDR3, taken from reference TRBV7-8 and TRBJ1-5): GAGVSQSPRYKVAKRGQDVALRCDPISGHVSLFWYQQALGQGPEFLTYFQNEAQLDKSGLPSDRFFAERPEGSVSTLKIQRTQQEDSAVYLCASSLVVRETGENQPQHFGDGTRLSIL.

This clonotype was detected many times. The chain recombines TRBV28 with TRBJ2-2; the D gene could be TRBD1 or TRBD2 (6 bases each). Trimming removed 7 bases from V and 3 bases from J, with 15 bases in between. From germline, CDR1 is MDHEN and CDR2 SYDVKM. This CDR3 comprises 15 residues. The CDR3 nucleotides read TGTGCCAGCAAGCCCCCGGGGGCCCACACCGGGGAGCTGTTTTTT. This sequence encodes CASKPPGAHTGELFF.

The V gene is TRBV7-9, the J gene TRBJ2-2; the D is unclear. This CDR3 region has 11 residues. The germline V and J ends were trimmed by 5 bases and 9 bases, with 7 bases remaining between them. Per the germline V gene, CDR1 is SEHNR and CDR2 is FQNEAQ (reference sequence). CDR3 coding DNA: TGTGCCAGCAGCCCGGTCTGGGAGCTGTTTTTT. This codes for CASSPVWELFF.

The rearrangement uses TRBV6-1 and TRBJ1-5; D remains ambiguous. Germline V gene data show CDR1 as MNHNS and CDR2 as SASEGT. V was trimmed by 6 bases and J by 8 bases, leaving 11 bases between them. This CDR3 has 12 amino acids. The CDR3 sequence: CASSTGNEPQHF. CDR3 coding DNA: TGTGCCAGCAGCACCGGGAATGAGCCCCAGCATTTT.

At least ten counts were recorded for this clonotype. The V gene is TRBV16, the J gene TRBJ1-2; D may be TRBD1 (6 bases). V was shortened by 5 bases and J by 1 base, with 8 bases between the two germline ends. The CDR3 spans 13 residues. CDR1 KGHSY and CDR2 FQNENV come from the germline V gene. CDR3 nucleotide sequence: TGTGCCAGCAGCACAGGGAATAACTATGGCTACACCTTC. Translation: CASSTGNNYGYTF.

This clonotype showed up many times. The gene calls are TRBV7-3 and TRBJ1-5, with 7 bases lining up with TRBD1. The CDR3 is made up of 15 amino acids. The V gene's germline CDR1 is SGHTA and CDR2 FQGTGA. V lost 5 bases to trimming and J lost 7 bases; unmatched junction nucleotides: 11. CDR3 region: CASSPRDSFNQPQHF. For the CDR3, the DNA is TGTGCCAGCAGCCCACGGGACAGTTTTAACCAGCCCCAGCATTTT. Drawing the rest from reference TRBV7-3 and TRBJ1-5, the complete variable domain is GAGVSQTPSNKVTEKGKYVELRCDPISGHTALYWYRQSLGQGPEFLIYFQGTGAADDSGLPNDRFFAVRPEGSVSTLKIQRTERGDSAVYLCASSPRDSFNQPQHFGDGTRLSIL.

Ten or more counts support this clonotype. The CDR3 loop is CASSLNPGGAYEQYF. CDR3 coding DNA: TGTGCCAGCAGCTTGAACCCGGGGGGGGCATACGAGCAGTACTTC. The chain carries TRBV5-4 and TRBJ2-7; TRBD2 matches at 8 bases. Per germline, CDR1 SGHNT and CDR2 YYREEE (reference sequence). The CDR3 is made up of 15 amino acids. Germline trimming cut 1 base from V and 4 bases from J; bases unmatched to any gene: 7.

This clonotype appeared many times. The chain recombines TRBV6-1 with TRBJ2-5; D is unclear. Germline V lookup: CDR1 MNHNS, CDR2 SASEGT. V was trimmed by 6 bases and J by 4 bases, leaving 21 bases between them. The CDR3 extends over 16 amino acids. The CDR3 reads CASRDGDEIGRETQYF. CDR3 nucleotides: TGTGCCAGCAGGGACGGTGACGAGATAGGTCGAGAGACCCAGTACTTC.

This clonotype has a count of ten or more. The V call is TRBV25-1, the J call TRBJ1-1; 7 bases agree with TRBD1. The germline V gene has CDR1 MGHDK and CDR2 SYGVNS. The CDR3 contains 12 residues. The ends lost 6 bases at V and 8 bases at J; junction bases unmatched: 6. In DNA form, the CDR3 reads TGTGCCAGCAGATTGGGGACAGCCGAAGCTTTCTTT. This encodes CASRLGTAEAFF.

This clonotype occurred many times. At one boundary the junction diverges from the germline segment, which might be a read error. V is TRBV20-1 and J is TRBJ2-5; D is possibly TRBD2 (7 bases). Germline V gives CDR1 DFQATT, CDR2 SNEGSKA (reference sequence). CDR3 length: 15 amino acids. CDR3 in DNA: TGCAGTGCTCGTCTAATGGGGGGGGCCCAACAGACCCAGTACTTC. Translated, it gives CSARLMGGAQQTQYF.

This clonotype was seen repeatedly, ten times or more. The chain uses TRBV19 and TRBJ2-5; 12 positions match TRBD2. The CDR3 sequence is 15 residues long. V dropped 5 bases and J dropped 4; count of bases not matched to a gene: 5. Per the germline V gene, CDR1 is LNHDA and CDR2 is SQIVND (reference sequence). In nucleotides, the CDR3 is TGTGCCAGTAGTTTGCCTAGCGGGGGGGTAGAGACCCAGTACTTC. Translation gives CASSLPSGGVETQYF.

This clonotype was detected ten times or more. This chain joins TRBV20-1 and TRBJ1-1; D gene ambiguous. Per the germline V gene, CDR1 is DFQATT and CDR2 is SNEGSKA (reference sequence). V was trimmed by 3 bases and J by 1 base, leaving 12 bases between them. The CDR3 runs to 14 residues. CDR3 residues: CSARLGSANTEAFF. The CDR3 DNA follows: TGCAGTGCTAGGCTTGGGTCGGCGAACACTGAAGCTTTCTTT.

The J gene is TRBJ1-6, the V gene TRBV6-5, with D perhaps TRBD1 (5 bases). V gave up 4 bases and J gave up 7 bases, with 20 bases separating them. Germline V CDR1 and CDR2: MNHEY, SVGAGI. The CDR3 is 17 amino acids. The CDR3 loop is CASSSFFRAGGNSPLHF. The CDR3 DNA reads TGTGCCAGCAGTTCCTTTTTCAGGGCAGGCGGAAATTCACCCCTCCACTTT.

The chain links TRBV30 to TRBJ1-2; 8 positions agree with TRBD1. The J segment lost 2 bases and the V segment lost 1 base, leaving 6 bases of the junction unmatched. CDR3 size: 15 residues. Germline V gene sequence: CDR1 GTSNPN, CDR2 SVGIG (reference sequence). The CDR3 region has the DNA TGTGCCTGGAGTGAATGGACAGGGAGAAACTATGGCTACACCTTC. Its protein product is CAWSEWTGRNYGYTF.

Ten or more counts support this clonotype. The rearrangement links TRBV2 to TRBJ2-4, with TRBD1 matching 9 bases. This CDR3 has 19 amino acids. Germline V CDR1 and CDR2: SNHLY, FYNNEI. J gave up 0 bases and V 5 bases, and 14 bases lay outside the gene matches. For the CDR3, the DNA is TGTGCCAGCAGTCGATCCTCATACAGGGGGCGCGAAGCCAAAAACATTCAGTACTTC. Translating gives CASSRSSYRGREAKNIQYF.

The chain joins TRBV2 to TRBJ2-7, with 7 bases that match TRBD1. V lost 5 bases to trimming and J lost 2 bases; unmatched junction nucleotides: 9. The CDR3 totals 15 residues. Looked up from germline, CDR1 is SNHLY and CDR2 is FYNNEI. CDR3 sequence: CASSPEGQEPYEQYF. The CDR3 DNA reads TGTGCCAGCAGTCCGGAAGGACAGGAGCCCTACGAGCAGTACTTC.

This clonotype showed up many times. This chain links TRBV6-1 with TRBJ1-1, with 9 bases identical to TRBD1. The CDR3 length is 14 residues. The trim removed 6 bases at V and 6 bases at J, leaving 8 bases unmatched. Germline V gives CDR1 MNHNS, CDR2 SASEGT. CDR3 protein: CASRSGTGRPEAFF. The CDR3 region has the DNA TGTGCCAGCAGGTCCGGGACAGGGAGACCTGAAGCTTTCTTT.

In its sample, this clonotype was seen many times. The chain employs TRBV4-2 and TRBJ2-7, with 10 positions matching TRBD1. There are 16 residues in the CDR3. V trimming: 0 bases; J trimming: 4 bases; junction bases outside the gene matches: 6. Germline V gene sequence: CDR1 LGHNA, CDR2 YNFKEQ. CDR3 in amino acids: CASSQETRDRGYEQYF. In DNA, the CDR3 is TGTGCCAGCAGCCAAGAAACCCGGGACAGGGGATACGAGCAGTACTTC.

The sample holds many counts of this clonotype. The rearrangement joins TRBV9 to TRBJ1-1; 10 bases line up with TRBD1. The CDR3 loop spans 15 amino acids. J lost 10 bases, V lost 4 bases, and 13 bases had no gene match. In germline, CDR1 is SGDLS, CDR2 YYNGEE. The CDR3 spells CASSPPGQGLSGAFF. CDR3 nucleotides: TGTGCCAGCAGCCCCCCGGGACAGGGGTTAAGTGGAGCTTTCTTT.